These 3 T cell receptor beta chains were sequenced from one sample in a study of beta chain features in type 1 diabetes. Sequencing targeted expressed TCRB transcripts, as all isolated RNA had been reverse transcribed. Produced via immunoSEQ multiplex PCR; TCRdb's table is partial and in-frame only. The table has about 930,000 clones, about a sixth seen once; the top ten hold 0.02% to 0.025%. Sequencing was done on a sample of naive CD4+ T cells from blood. Receptor source: a woman between 18 and 30 years old in good health.

V and J are TRBV27 and TRBJ2-2; D remains unclear. CDR3 length: 15 amino acids. Germline V CDR1 and CDR2: MNHEY, SMNVEV (reference sequence). Trimming shortened V by 6 bases and J by 8 bases, and 19 bases separated the two germline ends. CDR3 coding DNA: TGTGCCAGCAGGGTTCTAGACTTCGAAAAGGGGGAGCTGTTTTTT. It yields the protein CASRVLDFEKGELFF.

This clone was found a few times. The chain uses TRBV10-3 and TRBJ2-2; the match to TRBD1 covers 9 bases. Trimming at V came to 10 bases and at J to 5 bases, leaving 8 bases not matched to a gene. The CDR3 consists of 14 residues. Germline CDR1 is ENHRY and CDR2 is SYGVKD. The chain's CDR3 is CASAVDRGTGELFF. The CDR3 DNA follows: TGTGCCAGCGCCGTGGACAGGGGAACCGGGGAGCTGTTTTTT.

This clone was detected a few times. In nucleotides, the CDR3 is TGTGCCAGCAGTTACTCGTCTAGAGCGGAGACCCAGTACTTC. Encoded protein: CASSYSSRAETQYF. This chain joins TRBV6-6 and TRBJ2-5; D remains unclear. Germline CDR1 and CDR2: MNHNY and SVGAGI (reference sequence). V gave up 0 bases and J gave up 5 bases, with 10 bases separating them. This CDR3 region has 14 residues.